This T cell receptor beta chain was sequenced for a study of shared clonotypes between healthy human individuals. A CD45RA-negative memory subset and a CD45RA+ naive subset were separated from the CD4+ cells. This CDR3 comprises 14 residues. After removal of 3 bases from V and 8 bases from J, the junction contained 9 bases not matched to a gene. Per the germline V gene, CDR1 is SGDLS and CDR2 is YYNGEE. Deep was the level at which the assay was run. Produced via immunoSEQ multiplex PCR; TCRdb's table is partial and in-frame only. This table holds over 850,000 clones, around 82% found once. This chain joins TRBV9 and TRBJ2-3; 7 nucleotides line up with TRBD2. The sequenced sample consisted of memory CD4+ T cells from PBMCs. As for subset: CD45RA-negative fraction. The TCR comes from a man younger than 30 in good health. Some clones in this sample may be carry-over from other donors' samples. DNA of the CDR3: TGTGCCAGCAGCGCAGGACTAGACCGGGGTACGCAGTATTTT. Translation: CASSAGLDRGTQYF. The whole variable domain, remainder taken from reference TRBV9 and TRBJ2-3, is DSGVTQTPKHLITATGQRVTLRCSPRSGDLSVYWYQQSLDQGLQFLIQYYNGEERAKGNILERFSAQQFPDLHSELNLSSLELGDSALYFCASSAGLDRGTQYFGPGTRLTVL.